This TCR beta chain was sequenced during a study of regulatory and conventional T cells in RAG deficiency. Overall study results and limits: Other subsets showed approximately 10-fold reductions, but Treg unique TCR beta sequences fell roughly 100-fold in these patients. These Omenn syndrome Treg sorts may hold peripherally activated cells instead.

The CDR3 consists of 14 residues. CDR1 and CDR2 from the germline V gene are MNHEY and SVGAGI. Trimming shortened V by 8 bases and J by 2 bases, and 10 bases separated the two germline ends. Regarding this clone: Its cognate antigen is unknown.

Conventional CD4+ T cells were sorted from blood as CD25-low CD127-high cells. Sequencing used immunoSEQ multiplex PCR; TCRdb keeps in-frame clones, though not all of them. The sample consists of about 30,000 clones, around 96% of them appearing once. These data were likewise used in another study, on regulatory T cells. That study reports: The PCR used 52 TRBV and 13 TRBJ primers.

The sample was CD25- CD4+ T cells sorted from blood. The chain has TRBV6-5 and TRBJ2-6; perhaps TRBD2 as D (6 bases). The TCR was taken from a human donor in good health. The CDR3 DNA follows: TGTGCCAGCTCGACGGGGGCTGGGGCCAACGTCCTGACTTTC. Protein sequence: CASSTGAGANVLTF.